Reported below is one TCR beta chain. Antigen unknown. The sample originates from a study of beta chain features in type 1 diabetes. There are 15 residues in the CDR3. Germline loops: CDR1 MNHNY, CDR2 SVGAGI (reference sequence). Trimming removed 0 bases from V and 7 bases from J; junction bases left unmatched: 6. Study results and caveats: Researchers report that Type 1 diabetes patients had moderately but significantly shorter TCRB CDR3s across all four CD4+ subsets.

Sequencing targeted expressed TCRB transcripts, as all isolated RNA had been reverse transcribed. TCRdb keeps only in-frame clones here, not all; method: immunoSEQ multiplex PCR. The sample lists some 360,000 clones, around 10% occurring once. Sequences were obtained from central memory CD4+ T cells from blood. This receptor was identified in a man aged 30-40 years with type 1 diabetes. V and J are TRBV6-6 and TRBJ2-4; 7 bases match TRBD1. CDR3 in DNA: TGTGCCAGCAGTTACTCACGACAACAGGGGAACATTCAGTACTTC. Translation: CASSYSRQQGNIQYF.